Presented here are 2 T cell receptor beta chains from one specimen sequenced in a study of T cells in Graves' hyperthyroidism and ophthalmopathy (dated by TCRdb to the late 2010s). The library came from multiplex PCR. Sequencing took place on an Illumina HiSeq 2000. The TCR beta CDR3 regions were amplified from RNA transcripts. A first-round RT-PCR of the TCR CDR3 used the HTBI primer set with the Qiagen OneStep RT-PCR kit. TCRdb trimmed the raw reads at Q25, called clones with MiXCR and kept productive beta chains. Each entry is one CDR3 protein sequence, shown with its most common DNA and genes. The table for this sample lists some 350,000 distinct CDR3 sequences; 19% of them were counted only once. The ten largest clones take up around 4% of the sample. The sequencing sample was made of blood. All receptors derive from a young woman with Graves' hyperthyroidism.

This clonotype was seen ten or more times. The chain carries TRBV9 and TRBJ2-5; 12 nucleotides line up with TRBD2. Trimming at V came to 4 bases and at J to 3 bases, leaving 7 bases not matched to a gene. CDR1 SGDLS and CDR2 YYNGEE come from the germline V gene. The CDR3 consists of 16 residues. The CDR3 region has the DNA TGTGCCAGCAGCATAACTAGCGGGGGGTTCAAAGAGACCCAGTACTTC. Amino acids: CASSITSGGFKETQYF.

Ten or more counts support this clonotype. The rearrangement uses TRBV4-2 and TRBJ2-2; no clear D. Trimming cost V 6 bases and J 2 bases, with 13 bases left between them. Germline V CDR1 and CDR2: LGHNA, YNFKEQ. The length of the CDR3 is 15 residues. The DNA of the CDR3 is TGTGCCAGCAGGGAAAAGCGTGGAAACACCGGGGAGCTGTTTTTT. Protein sequence: CASREKRGNTGELFF.